The source of this T cell receptor beta chain is a study of CD4 T cells in relation to SARS-CoV-2 and coronaviruses. Whole-study context: TCR beta CDR3s were sequenced after approximately 11-day antigen culture of PBMCs. Shared crossreactive spike epitopes were mapped to their HLA restriction.

On this clone: Its antigen is still unknown.

The unexposed donors gave CD4+ T cells in 2011-2018, prior to COVID-19. Isolation of CD4+ T cells took place after 10 days in culture. As cell numbers allowed, unexposed-donor CD4+ T cells faced SARS-CoV-2 S/N and four cold-coronavirus spikes. Cultures held some 2.1 million PBMCs per well with about 10 IU/ml IL-2. Produced via immunoSEQ multiplex PCR; TCRdb's table is partial and in-frame only. This sample has about 23,000 clones, with around 76% found just once. Germline loops: CDR1 SNHLY, CDR2 FYNNEI. Trimming cost V 4 bases and J 7 bases, with 7 bases left between them. The length of the CDR3 is 11 residues.

The clonotype originates from a human donor in good health. This chain joins TRBV2 and TRBJ1-2, with D maybe TRBD1 (5 bases). Sequences were obtained from CD4+ T cells from PBMCs, cultured in vitro. The CDR3, as DNA: TGTGCCAGCAGTGTGAGGGGTGGCTACACCTTC. It specifies CASSVRGGYTF. Based on the CDR3 plus reference TRBV2 and TRBJ1-2, the full variable domain is EPEVTQTPSHQVTQMGQEVILRCVPISNHLYFYWYRQILGQKVEFLVSFYNNEISEKSEIFDDQFSVERPDGSNFTLKIRSTKLEDSAMYFCASSVRGGYTFGSGTRLTVV.